This T cell receptor (beta chain) was captured in a study of blood T cells in healthy people across ages (dated by TCRdb to about 2015). With respect to the entire study: Template switching captured roughly one uniquely barcoded TCR beta cDNA molecule per two T cells in model experiments. To track age-related changes in TCR beta repertoire diversity, the study relied on deep sequencing normalized with unique cDNA molecular identifiers. Donors were grouped into four age groups: young (average 16 years), middle-aged (roughly 37), aged (around 60) and long-lived (around 80). The study analyzed two additional independent replicas of 1 million unique cDNA reads from the same blood draw for two donors, one aged 18 to 30 and one aged 80 or older. Points the paper makes about the study in general: Since profiling was done on bulk unsorted PBMCs, naive and antigen-experienced compartments could not be conclusively compared. As age increased, observed TCR beta diversity per million T cells dropped in a roughly linear way, and a significant reduction was already evident by age approximately 40. Total diversity estimates from one million sequenced T cells were considered lower bounds and underestimates. Compared with the aged group, more naive CD4+ T cells, fewer expanded clones and increased TCR diversity were shown by the long-lived group, suggesting age selection. The percentage of naive T cells measured by flow cytometry correlated strongly with observed TCR beta diversity. The CMV infection status of donors was not known, potentially confounding age-related changes in expanded clonotypes.

The CDR3 runs 16 residues from the cysteine to the phenylalanine. The only DNA kept is the CDR3, 48 bases in frame from the first base. Per the germline V gene, SGHRS is the CDR1 and YFSETQ is the CDR2. V is pared back by 0 bases and J by 6 bases, with 15 bases lying between the germline termini. Receptor amplification or capture employed 5' RACE. TCRdb shows the sequencer as Illumina HiSeq 2500. A second 7 to 11 cycle PCR used a sample-barcoded 5' primer and a J-beta primer mix. A unique molecular identifier was introduced onto each TCR beta cDNA molecule by a template-switch 5' adaptor carrying 12 random nucleotides. At least 2.5 million CDR3-containing paired-end reads were obtained from each sample. First-strand cDNA was synthesized from all RNA with the Mint cDNA synthesis kit, primed by a TRBC-specific oligonucleotide. Following uracil-DNA glycosylase treatment, all cDNA underwent a first 18-cycle PCR with the universal primers M1SS and BC2_uni_R. On the authors' methods: Normalization of each sample was performed by random selection of 1 million high-quality reads, each carrying a distinct molecular identifier. Instead of being binned into consensus sequences, reads with shared molecular identifiers were discarded. MiTCR, set to a Q25 quality threshold and the strictest error-elimination algorithm, was used for CDR3 identification, clonotype clustering and error correction. A nonparametric unseen species model using Euler transformation provided a lower-bound estimate of total TCR beta diversity. TCRdb reanalyzed the raw reads on its own, using fastp at Q25 for trimming and MiXCR for clone calling, and kept in-frame beta chains. Rows matching on CDR3 protein sequence are summarized as one entry with the most common DNA and genes. The V and J calls here are based on TCRdb, not the publication. The sample table holds a few hundred thousand distinct CDR3 sequences, of which 25% to 35% were seen once. Roughly 3.5% of the sample rests with the top ten.

This clonotype showed up just a few times. This receptor's antigen is unknown. Base quality data are lacking; no much larger clone is found one base away. Donors were a few dozen systemically healthy Caucasian individuals from Russia aged roughly 6 to 95 years. Each donor gave ten milliliters of peripheral blood, collected into EDTA-treated Vacutainer tubes. Ficoll-Paque density-gradient centrifugation was used to isolate PBMCs, with at least 6.5 million per sample. Total RNA, at least 6 micrograms per sample, was extracted from PBMCs with Trizol reagent. For every donor, an aliquot of PBMCs went through flow cytometry to measure the percentages of naive CD45RAhigh/CD27high T cells. These data are also associated with another study on T cells of mothers and their children. From that second study: Nine systemically healthy Caucasian individuals served as donors, namely three mothers together with their six children. cDNA synthesis used all of the extracted RNA, with approximately 1.4 ug of RNA in each 15 ul reaction. In the second PCR, sample barcodes and 2-4 random nucleotides were introduced via the M1S primer. Over 8 million TCR beta CDR3 reads were obtained for each mother, and millions of reads were obtained for each child. Thymic selection similarly shapes TCR recombination output in related and unrelated pairs, with minor effect from inherited differences. Related mother-child pairs always showed normalized repertoire overlap that was slightly higher than in unrelated mother-child pairs, though the difference was never significant. No persistent microchimeric T cell clones were detected, at a sensitivity of roughly 99 clones per million clonotypes. In the study, deep NGS was used to compare the TCR beta repertoires of mothers and children, and features distinguishing related mother-child pairs from unrelated individuals were sought. Mothers averaged about 40 +/- 4 years of age and children averaged around 10 +/- 4 years. After adapter ligation with NEBNext reagents, the libraries were sequenced on Illumina HiSeq 2000 with 100+100 nt paired-end reads. To prevent cross-contamination, the mother and child libraries were prepared one month apart and sequenced in separate runs. Between about 500,000 and 2,300,000 distinct TCR beta clonotypes were identified per donor. Naive TCR beta clonotypes were estimated from low-frequency clonotypes matched to each donor's FACS-determined naive share, without sorting.

Sequencing input: blood. In this chain, TRBV5-1 is recombined with TRBJ2-2; no D gene is confidently identified. The source of this sequence is a boy aged 2 to 10 in good health. The CDR3 protein sequence reads: CASSLGSTTLSGELFF. At the DNA level, the sequence is TGCGCCAGCAGCTTGGGTAGTACTACTCTATCCGGGGAGCTGTTTTTT. The entire variable domain, with the stretches around the CDR3 drawn from the reference TRBV5-1 and TRBJ2-2 proteins, is KAGVTQTPRYLIKTRGQQVTLSCSPISGHRSVSWYQQTPGQGLQFLFEYFSETQRNKGNFPGRFSGRQFSNSRSEMNVSTLELGDSALYLCASSLGSTTLSGELFFGEGSRLTVL.